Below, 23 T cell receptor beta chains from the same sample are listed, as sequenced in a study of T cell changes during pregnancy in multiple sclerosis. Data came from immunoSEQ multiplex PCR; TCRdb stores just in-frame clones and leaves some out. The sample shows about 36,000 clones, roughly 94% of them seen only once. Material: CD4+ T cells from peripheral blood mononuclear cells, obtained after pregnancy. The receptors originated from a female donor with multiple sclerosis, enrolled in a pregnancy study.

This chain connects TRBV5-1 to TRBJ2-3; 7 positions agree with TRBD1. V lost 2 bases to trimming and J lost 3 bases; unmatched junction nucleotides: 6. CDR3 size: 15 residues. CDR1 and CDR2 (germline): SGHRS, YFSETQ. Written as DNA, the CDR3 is TGCGCCAGCAGCTTAACAAGGGGGCCGACAGATACGCAGTATTTT. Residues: CASSLTRGPTDTQYF. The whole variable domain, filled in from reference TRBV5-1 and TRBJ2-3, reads KAGVTQTPRYLIKTRGQQVTLSCSPISGHRSVSWYQQTPGQGLQFLFEYFSETQRNKGNFPGRFSGRQFSNSRSEMNVSTLELGDSALYLCASSLTRGPTDTQYFGPGTRLTVL.

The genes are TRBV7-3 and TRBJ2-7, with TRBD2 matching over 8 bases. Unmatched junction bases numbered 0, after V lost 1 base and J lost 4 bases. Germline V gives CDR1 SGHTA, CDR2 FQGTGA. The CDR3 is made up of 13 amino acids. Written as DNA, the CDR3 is TGTGCCAGCAGCTTAAGCGGGGGGTACGAGCAGTACTTC. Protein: CASSLSGGYEQYF. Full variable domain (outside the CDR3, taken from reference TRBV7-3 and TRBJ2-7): GAGVSQTPSNKVTEKGKYVELRCDPISGHTALYWYRQSLGQGPEFLIYFQGTGAADDSGLPNDRFFAVRPEGSVSTLKIQRTERGDSAVYLCASSLSGGYEQYFGPGTRLTVT.

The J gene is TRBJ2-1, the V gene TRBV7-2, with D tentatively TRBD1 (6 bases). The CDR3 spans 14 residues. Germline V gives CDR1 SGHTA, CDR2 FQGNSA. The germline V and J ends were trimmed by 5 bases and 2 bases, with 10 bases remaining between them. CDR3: CASSARTAYNEQFF. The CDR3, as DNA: TGTGCCAGCAGCGCAAGGACAGCCTACAATGAGCAGTTCTTC.

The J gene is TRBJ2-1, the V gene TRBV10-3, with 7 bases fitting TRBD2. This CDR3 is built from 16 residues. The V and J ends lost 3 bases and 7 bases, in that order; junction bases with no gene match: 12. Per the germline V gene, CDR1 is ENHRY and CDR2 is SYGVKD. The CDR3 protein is CAISDTGRRLGNEQFF. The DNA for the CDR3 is TGTGCCATCAGTGATACCGGGAGGCGCCTCGGGAATGAGCAGTTCTTC.

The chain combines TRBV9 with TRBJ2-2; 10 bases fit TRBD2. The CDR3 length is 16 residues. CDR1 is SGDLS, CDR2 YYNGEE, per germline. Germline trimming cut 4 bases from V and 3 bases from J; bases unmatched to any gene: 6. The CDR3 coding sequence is TGTGCCAGCAGCTCCCCCGGGACTAGCGACACCGGGGAGCTGTTTTTT. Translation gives CASSSPGTSDTGELFF.

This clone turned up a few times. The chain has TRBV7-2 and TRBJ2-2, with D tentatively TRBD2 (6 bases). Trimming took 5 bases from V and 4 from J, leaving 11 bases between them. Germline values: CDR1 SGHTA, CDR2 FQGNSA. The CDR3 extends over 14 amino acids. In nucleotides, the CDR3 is TGTGCCAGCAGCCGGGGGACCTTCACCGGGGAGCTGTTTTTT. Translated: CASSRGTFTGELFF. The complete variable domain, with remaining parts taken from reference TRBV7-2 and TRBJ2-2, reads GAGVSQSPSNKVTEKGKDVELRCDPISGHTALYWYRQSLGQGLEFLIYFQGNSAPDKSGLPSDRFSAERTGGSVSTLTIQRTQQEDSAVYLCASSRGTFTGELFFGEGSRLTVL.

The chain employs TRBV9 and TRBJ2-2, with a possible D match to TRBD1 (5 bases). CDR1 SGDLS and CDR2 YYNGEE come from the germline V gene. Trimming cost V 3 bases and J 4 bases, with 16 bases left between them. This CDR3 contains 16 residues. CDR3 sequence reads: CASSADSRVSTGELFF. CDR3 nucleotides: TGTGCCAGCAGCGCCGACTCCAGGGTTTCCACCGGGGAGCTGTTTTTT.

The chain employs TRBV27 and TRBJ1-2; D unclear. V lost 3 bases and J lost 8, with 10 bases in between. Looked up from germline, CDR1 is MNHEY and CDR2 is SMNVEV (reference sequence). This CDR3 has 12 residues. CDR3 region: CASSFLGGGYTF. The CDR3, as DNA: TGTGCCAGCAGTTTTCTGGGAGGAGGCTACACCTTC.

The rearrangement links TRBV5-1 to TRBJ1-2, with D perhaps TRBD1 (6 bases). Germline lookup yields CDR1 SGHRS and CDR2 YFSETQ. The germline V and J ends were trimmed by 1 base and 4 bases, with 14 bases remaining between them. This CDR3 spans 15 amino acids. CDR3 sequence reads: CASSLYSGGFYGYTF. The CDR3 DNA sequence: TGCGCCAGCAGCTTGTACTCGGGGGGCTTCTATGGCTACACCTTC.

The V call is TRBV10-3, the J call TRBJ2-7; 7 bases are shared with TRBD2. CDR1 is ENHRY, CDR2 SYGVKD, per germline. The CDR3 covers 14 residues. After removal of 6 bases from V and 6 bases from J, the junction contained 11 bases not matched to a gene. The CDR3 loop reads CAISETSYGFEQYF. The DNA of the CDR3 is TGTGCCATCAGCGAGACTAGCTACGGGTTCGAGCAGTACTTC.

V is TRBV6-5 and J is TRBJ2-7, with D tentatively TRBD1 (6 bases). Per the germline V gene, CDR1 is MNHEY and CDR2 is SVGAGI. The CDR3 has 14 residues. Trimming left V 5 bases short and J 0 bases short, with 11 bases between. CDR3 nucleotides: TGTGCCAGCAGTGCGACAGGAAACTCCTACGAGCAGTACTTC. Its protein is CASSATGNSYEQYF.

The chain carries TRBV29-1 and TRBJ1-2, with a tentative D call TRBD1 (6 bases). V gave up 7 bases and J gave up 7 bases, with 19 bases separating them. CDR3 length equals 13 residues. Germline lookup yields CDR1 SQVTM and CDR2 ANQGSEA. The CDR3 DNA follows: TGCAGCGCCAACACGTGGGGGCTCGTTGGCTACACCTTC. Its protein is CSANTWGLVGYTF.

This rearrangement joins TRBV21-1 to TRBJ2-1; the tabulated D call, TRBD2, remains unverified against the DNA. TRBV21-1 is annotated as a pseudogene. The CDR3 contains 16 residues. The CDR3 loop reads CASSNGRDPQRNEQFF. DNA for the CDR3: TGTGCCAGCAGCAATGGCCGGGATCCCCAACGGAATGAGCAGTTCTTC.

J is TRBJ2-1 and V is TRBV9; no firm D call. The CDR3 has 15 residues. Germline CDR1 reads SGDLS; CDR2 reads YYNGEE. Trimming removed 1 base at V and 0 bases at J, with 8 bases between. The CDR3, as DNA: TGTGCCAGCAGCGTAACGGGTCACTCCTACAATGAGCAGTTCTTC. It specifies CASSVTGHSYNEQFF.

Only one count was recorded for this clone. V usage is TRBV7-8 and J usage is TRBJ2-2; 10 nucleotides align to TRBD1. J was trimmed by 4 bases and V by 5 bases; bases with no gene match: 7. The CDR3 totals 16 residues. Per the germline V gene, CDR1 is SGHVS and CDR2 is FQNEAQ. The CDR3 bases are TGTGCCAGCAGCCGTACGACAGGGGGCGGCACCGGGGAGCTGTTTTTT. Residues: CASSRTTGGGTGELFF.

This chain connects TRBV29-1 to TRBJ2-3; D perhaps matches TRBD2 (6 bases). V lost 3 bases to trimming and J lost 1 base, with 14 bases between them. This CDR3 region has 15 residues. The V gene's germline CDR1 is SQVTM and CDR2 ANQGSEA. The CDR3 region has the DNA TGCAGCGTTGATGCCCCCCAGCGGGGCACAGATACGCAGTATTTT. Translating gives CSVDAPQRGTDTQYF.

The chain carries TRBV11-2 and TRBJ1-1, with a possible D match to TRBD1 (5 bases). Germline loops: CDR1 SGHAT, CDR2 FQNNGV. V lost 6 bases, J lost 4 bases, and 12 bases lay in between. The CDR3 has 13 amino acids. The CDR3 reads CASSPVGATEAFF. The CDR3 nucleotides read TGTGCCAGCAGTCCAGTAGGGGCCACTGAAGCTTTCTTT.

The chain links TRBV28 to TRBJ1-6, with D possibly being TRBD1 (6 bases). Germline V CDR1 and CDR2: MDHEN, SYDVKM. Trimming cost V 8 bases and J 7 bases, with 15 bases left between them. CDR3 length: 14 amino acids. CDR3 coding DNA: TGTGCCAGCGCCGGGTGGGGGCAAAATTCACCCCTCCACTTT. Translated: CASAGWGQNSPLHF.

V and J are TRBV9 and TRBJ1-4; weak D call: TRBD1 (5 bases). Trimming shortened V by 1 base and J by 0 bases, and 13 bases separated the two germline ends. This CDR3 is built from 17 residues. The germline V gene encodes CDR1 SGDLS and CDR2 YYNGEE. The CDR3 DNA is TGTGCCAGCAGCGTACGGCAGGGCCCTGCAACTAATGAAAAACTGTTTTTT. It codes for CASSVRQGPATNEKLFF.

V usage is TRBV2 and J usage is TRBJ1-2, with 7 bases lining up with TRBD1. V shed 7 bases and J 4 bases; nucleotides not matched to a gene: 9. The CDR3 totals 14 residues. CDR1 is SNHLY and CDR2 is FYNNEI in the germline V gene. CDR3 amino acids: CASNTGERGYGYTF. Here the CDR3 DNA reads TGTGCCAGCAACACAGGGGAGAGGGGCTATGGCTACACCTTC.

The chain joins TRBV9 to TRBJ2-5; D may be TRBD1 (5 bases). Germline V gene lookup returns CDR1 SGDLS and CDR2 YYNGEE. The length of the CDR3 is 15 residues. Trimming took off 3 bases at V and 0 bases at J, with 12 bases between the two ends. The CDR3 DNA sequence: TGTGCCAGCAGCGGAGGAAGACAGAACCAAGAGACCCAGTACTTC. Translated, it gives CASSGGRQNQETQYF. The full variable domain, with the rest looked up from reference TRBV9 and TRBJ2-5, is DSGVTQTPKHLITATGQRVTLRCSPRSGDLSVYWYQQSLDQGLQFLIQYYNGEERAKGNILERFSAQQFPDLHSELNLSSLELGDSALYFCASSGGRQNQETQYFGPGTRLLVL.

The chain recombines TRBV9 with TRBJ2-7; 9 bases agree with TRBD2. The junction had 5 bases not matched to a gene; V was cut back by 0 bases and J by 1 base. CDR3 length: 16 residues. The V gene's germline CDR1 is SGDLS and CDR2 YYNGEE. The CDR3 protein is CASSVAPAGGSYEQYF. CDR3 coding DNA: TGTGCCAGCAGCGTAGCCCCAGCGGGAGGTTCCTACGAGCAGTACTTC.

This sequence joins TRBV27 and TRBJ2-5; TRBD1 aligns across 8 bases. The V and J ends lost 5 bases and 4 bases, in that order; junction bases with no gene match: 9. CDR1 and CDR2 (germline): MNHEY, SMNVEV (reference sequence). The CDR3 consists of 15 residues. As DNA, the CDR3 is TGTGCCAGCAGTCCGCGGACAGGGAAAGGAGAGACCCAGTACTTC. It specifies CASSPRTGKGETQYF.